These 5 T cell receptor beta chains came from one sample sequenced in a study of shared clonotypes between healthy human individuals. Here immunoSEQ multiplex PCR was the method, and the copy in TCRdb shows in-frame clones only, minus some. The data contain some 980,000 clones, 60% to 85% of them singletons. The specimen was memory CD4+ T cells sorted from blood. Subset noted: CD45RA-negative fraction. The source of these receptors is a man aged 18 to 30 in good health.

This sequence joins TRBV27 and TRBJ1-1, with D maybe TRBD1 (5 bases). The germline V and J ends were trimmed by 2 bases and 4 bases, with 11 bases remaining between them. Germline V gene sequence: CDR1 MNHEY, CDR2 SMNVEV (reference sequence). The CDR3 runs to 14 residues. CDR3 protein: CASSLAGVGTEAFF. The DNA of the CDR3 is TGTGCCAGCAGTTTAGCGGGGGTGGGCACTGAAGCTTTCTTT.

J is TRBJ2-1 and V is TRBV7-2; D possibly corresponds to TRBD2 (5 bases). Trimming removed 5 bases from V and 7 bases from J, with 15 bases in between. CDR3 length: 14 amino acids. Germline assignment: CDR1 SGHTA and CDR2 FQGNSA. CDR3 loop: CASSLRRGMNEQFF. The CDR3, as DNA: TGTGCCAGCAGCCTACGACGGGGTATGAATGAGCAGTTCTTC. Full variable domain (rest looked up from reference TRBV7-2 and TRBJ2-1): GAGVSQSPSNKVTEKGKDVELRCDPISGHTALYWYRQSLGQGLEFLIYFQGNSAPDKSGLPSDRFSAERTGGSVSTLTIQRTQQEDSAVYLCASSLRRGMNEQFFGPGTRLTVL.

The rearrangement links TRBV20-1 to TRBJ1-2, with D unclear. V gave up 8 bases and J gave up 8 bases, with 9 bases separating them. The CDR3 loop spans 9 amino acids. Germline CDR1 and CDR2: DFQATT and SNEGSKA (reference sequence). The CDR3 protein is CSPKGGYTF. The CDR3 DNA sequence: TGCAGTCCCAAGGGAGGCTACACCTTC.

As for this clone: At one of its ends the junction is not consistent with the germline gene, which may arise from a read error. The rearrangement joins TRBV6-1 to TRBJ2-1; TRBD2 matches 12 bases. Germline assignment: CDR1 MNHNS and CDR2 SASEGT. The CDR3 is 18 residues long. CDR3 loop: CASSGGLLAGGSYSEQFF. DNA of the CDR3: TGTGCCAGCAGTGGGGGCCTACTAGCGGGAGGTTCCTACAGTGAGCAGTTCTTC.

This clone has only a few counts. The genes are TRBV6-6 and TRBJ1-1; D remains unclear. Germline values: CDR1 MNHNY, CDR2 SVGAGI (reference sequence). Trimming shortened V by 4 bases and J by 1 base, and 7 bases separated the two germline ends. CDR3 size: 13 residues. CDR3 sequence (DNA): TGTGCCAGCAGTTCGACATGGAACACTGAAGCTTTCTTT. It translates to CASSSTWNTEAFF.